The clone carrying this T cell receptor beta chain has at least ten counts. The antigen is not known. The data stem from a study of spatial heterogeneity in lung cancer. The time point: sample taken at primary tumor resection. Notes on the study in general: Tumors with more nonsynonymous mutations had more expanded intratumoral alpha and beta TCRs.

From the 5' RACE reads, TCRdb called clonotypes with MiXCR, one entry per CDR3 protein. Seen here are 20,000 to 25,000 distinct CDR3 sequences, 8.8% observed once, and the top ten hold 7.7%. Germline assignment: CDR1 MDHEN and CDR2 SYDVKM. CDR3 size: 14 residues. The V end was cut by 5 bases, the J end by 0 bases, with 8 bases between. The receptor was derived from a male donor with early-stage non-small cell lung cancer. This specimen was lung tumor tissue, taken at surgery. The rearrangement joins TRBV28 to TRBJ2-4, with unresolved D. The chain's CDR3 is CASSIALAKNIQYF. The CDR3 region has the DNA TGTGCCAGCAGTATCGCGTTAGCCAAAAACATTCAGTACTTC. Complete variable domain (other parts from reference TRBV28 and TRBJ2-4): DVKVTQSSRYLVKRTGEKVFLECVQDMDHENMFWYRQDPGLGLRLIYFSYDVKMKEKGDIPEGYSVSREKKERFSLILESASTNQTSMYLCASSIALAKNIQYFGAGTRLSVL.